These 24 T cell receptor beta chains share one sample of origin, sequenced in a study of cytomegalovirus exposure and HLA in healthy donors. Researchers ran the PCR with 60 Vbeta and 13 Jbeta primers. Measured with immunoSEQ multiplex PCR; TCRdb has only the in-frame clones, and not every one. The profile shows about 130,000 clones, over 70% of them singletons. The specimen was PBMCs. The receptors were gathered from a woman between 45 and 65 years old in good health and CMV-seronegative.

The V gene is TRBV28, the J gene TRBJ1-3; the D is unclear. Deletions cut 6 bases from V and 0 bases from J, with 15 bases between. Germline lookup yields CDR1 MDHEN and CDR2 SYDVKM. The CDR3 sequence is 16 residues long. The CDR3 DNA reads TGTGCCAGCAGCCCGAACTTAGTCCCCTCTGGAAACACCATATATTTT. Protein sequence: CASSPNLVPSGNTIYF.

The V gene is TRBV7-2, the J gene TRBJ1-1; no clear D gene. The CDR3 spans 13 residues. V dropped 6 bases and J dropped 1 base, with 9 bases sitting between them. From germline, CDR1 is SGHTA and CDR2 FQGNSA. The CDR3 here is CASRRSKNTEAFF. The DNA for the CDR3 is TGTGCCAGCAGGAGATCAAAGAACACTGAAGCTTTCTTT.

The V call is TRBV28, the J call TRBJ1-2; no firm D call. Germline assignment: CDR1 MDHEN and CDR2 SYDVKM. The CDR3 contains 14 residues. The V end was cut by 2 bases, the J end by 8 bases, with 15 bases between. CDR3 nucleotides: TGTGCCAGCAGTTTAAGCAGTCAGAGGAGAGGCTACACCTTC. Its protein is CASSLSSQRRGYTF.

The chain carries TRBV9 and TRBJ2-5; TRBD2 agrees at 9 bases. Germline lookup yields CDR1 SGDLS and CDR2 YYNGEE. J lost 5 bases, V lost 0 bases, and 17 bases had no gene match. CDR3 length: 19 residues. The CDR3 DNA follows: TGTGCCAGCAGCGTAGCTGCGGGAGGGCCTGGGTGGGAGTCCGAGACCCAGTACTTC. It encodes CASSVAAGGPGWESETQYF.

This chain uses TRBV27 with TRBJ1-1; perhaps TRBD1 as D (5 bases). With 3 bases removed from V and 1 base from J, the gap between germline ends came to 24 bases. Germline V lookup: CDR1 MNHEY, CDR2 SMNVEV (reference sequence). The length of the CDR3 is 19 residues. CDR3 DNA sequence: TGTGCCAGCAGTTTGTCGACGACAGCCTCTCAGCTAAAGAACACTGAAGCTTTCTTT. It yields the protein CASSLSTTASQLKNTEAFF.

V and J are TRBV20-1 and TRBJ1-1; no firm D call. This CDR3 is 11 amino acids long. Germline V gives CDR1 DFQATT, CDR2 SNEGSKA (reference sequence). With 6 bases removed from V and 6 bases from J, the gap between germline ends came to 11 bases. CDR3 residues: CSAPDLAEAFF. The CDR3 DNA reads as TGCAGTGCGCCAGATTTGGCTGAAGCTTTCTTT.

This sequence joins TRBV7-2 and TRBJ2-7; 15 positions agree with TRBD2. Per the germline V gene, CDR1 is SGHTA and CDR2 is FQGNSA. V lost 5 bases to trimming and J lost 4 bases; unmatched junction nucleotides: 3. This CDR3 region has 15 residues. The CDR3 bases are TGTGCCAGCAGCGCGGGACTAGCGGGAGGTTACGAGCAGTACTTC. It codes for CASSAGLAGGYEQYF.

This rearrangement joins TRBV6-6 to TRBJ2-3, with 12 bases lining up with TRBD2. CDR1 and CDR2 from the germline V gene are MNHNY and SVGAGI (reference sequence). This CDR3 has 15 residues. V was clipped by 6 bases and J by 2 bases; unmatched bases: 3. CDR3 region: CASSSSGRATDTQYF. CDR3 nucleotides: TGTGCCAGCAGCTCTAGCGGGAGGGCCACAGATACGCAGTATTTT.

This clone was seen only once. This rearrangement joins TRBV19 to TRBJ2-7, with 7 bases that match TRBD1. From germline, CDR1 is LNHDA and CDR2 SQIVND (reference sequence). The CDR3 is made up of 16 amino acids. V shed 5 bases and J 3 bases; nucleotides not matched to a gene: 13. Here the CDR3 reads CASSVTPWDSSYEQYF. The CDR3 bases are TGTGCCAGTAGTGTCACGCCATGGGACAGCAGCTACGAGCAGTACTTC.

The rearrangement links TRBV30 to TRBJ2-2; D might be TRBD2 (6 bases). The V and J ends lost 5 bases and 3 bases respectively, with 19 bases between them. The CDR3 is made up of 16 amino acids. Germline CDR1 GTSNPN, CDR2 SVGIG (reference sequence). The CDR3 loop reads CAWRLAGLGYTGELFF. CDR3 DNA sequence: TGTGCCTGGCGATTGGCGGGGTTGGGATACACCGGGGAGCTGTTTTTT.

The chain carries TRBV14 and TRBJ2-1; D ambiguous. The CDR3 is 13 residues long. V was pared by 3 bases and J by 9 bases, with 12 bases between. Germline V CDR1 and CDR2: SGHDN, FVKESK. CDR3: CASSHSLPGEQFF. In DNA form, the CDR3 reads TGTGCCAGCAGCCACTCCCTCCCGGGTGAGCAGTTCTTC.

This clone came up a few times. This chain uses TRBV20-1 with TRBJ1-1; D is unresolved. Looked up from germline, CDR1 is DFQATT and CDR2 is SNEGSKA (reference sequence). CDR3 length: 10 amino acids. V was shortened by 5 bases and J by 6 bases, with 7 bases between the two germline ends. The CDR3 reads CSALFPEAFF. As DNA, the CDR3 is TGCAGTGCTCTTTTTCCTGAAGCTTTCTTT.

In this sample, this clone turned up once. The chain couples TRBV9 to TRBJ2-2; possibly TRBD2 for D (6 bases). CDR1 is SGDLS, CDR2 YYNGEE, per germline. CDR3 length equals 16 residues. Trimming pared 3 bases from V and 6 bases from J, leaving 18 bases between. CDR3: CASSGLATAASGELFF. CDR3 bases: TGTGCCAGCAGCGGTCTAGCGACAGCCGCCTCCGGGGAGCTGTTTTTT. The full variable domain, in which reference TRBV9 and TRBJ2-2 provide the parts outside the CDR3, is DSGVTQTPKHLITATGQRVTLRCSPRSGDLSVYWYQQSLDQGLQFLIQYYNGEERAKGNILERFSAQQFPDLHSELNLSSLELGDSALYFCASSGLATAASGELFFGEGSRLTVL.

This rearrangement joins TRBV11-2 to TRBJ1-2, with TRBD1 matching over 12 bases. The CDR3 has 14 amino acids. Germline V gene sequence: CDR1 SGHAT, CDR2 FQNNGV. The trim removed 1 base at V and 13 bases at J, leaving 7 bases unmatched. Here the CDR3 reads CASSLASPGQGATF. As DNA, the CDR3 is TGTGCCAGCAGCTTAGCGTCCCCGGGACAGGGGGCCACCTTC.

The chain uses TRBV27 and TRBJ2-7; no reliable D call. V shed 2 bases and J shed 7 bases, with 12 bases lying between them. Germline lookup yields CDR1 MNHEY and CDR2 SMNVEV (reference sequence). The CDR3 is 13 residues long. The CDR3 is CASSLGVVEEQYF. CDR3 nucleotide sequence: TGTGCCAGCAGTTTAGGAGTTGTCGAGGAGCAGTACTTC.

This clone occurred a few times. J is TRBJ1-1 and V is TRBV7-3, with no clear D. V was pared by 1 base and J by 4 bases, with 13 bases between. Germline-derived CDR1 and CDR2 are SGHTA and FQGTGA. The CDR3 runs 15 residues. The CDR3 DNA sequence: TGTGCCAGCAGCTTAATGGGAGGGTTGGGCACTGAAGCTTTCTTT. Translating gives CASSLMGGLGTEAFF.

This clone was counted only a few times. The CDR3 loop is CASSPGQATEAFF. CDR3 bases: TGTGCCAGCAGTCCCGGACAGGCCACTGAAGCTTTCTTT. The chain links TRBV27 to TRBJ1-1; TRBD1 aligns across 7 bases. The junction had 4 bases not matched to a gene; V was cut back by 5 bases and J by 4 bases. The germline V gene encodes CDR1 MNHEY and CDR2 SMNVEV (reference sequence). The CDR3 has 13 amino acids.

The chain links TRBV27 to TRBJ1-4; tentative D call: TRBD1 (5 bases). Germline CDR1 MNHEY, CDR2 SMNVEV (reference sequence). The V gene lost 1 base and the J gene lost 2 bases, with 17 bases spanning the gap. The CDR3 is 18 residues long. The CDR3 is CASSLLSSRGGTNEKLFF. The CDR3 DNA follows: TGTGCCAGCAGTTTATTGTCGTCCCGGGGGGGGACTAATGAAAAACTGTTTTTT.

The J gene is TRBJ1-5, the V gene TRBV15; 9 bases are a match to TRBD1. The CDR3 is 15 amino acids. Germline V CDR1 and CDR2: LNHNV, YYDKDF (reference sequence). V was pared by 4 bases and J by 4 bases, with 5 bases of the junction left unmatched. The chain's CDR3 is CATSNGQGLNQPQHF. CDR3 coding DNA: TGTGCCACCAGCAACGGACAGGGGTTGAATCAGCCCCAGCATTTT.

This chain uses TRBV18 with TRBJ2-2; D gene ambiguous. Germline CDR1 and CDR2: KGHSH and LQKENI. V was cut by 1 base and J by 2 bases, with 5 bases left in between. This CDR3 has 14 residues. CDR3 in amino acids: CASSPLQNTGELFF. CDR3 bases: TGTGCCAGCTCACCACTACAAAACACCGGGGAGCTGTTTTTT.

V is TRBV6-6 and J is TRBJ2-2, with D possibly matching TRBD2 (6 bases). Looked up from germline, CDR1 is MNHNY and CDR2 is SVGAGI (reference sequence). Trimming shortened V by 8 bases and J by 7 bases, and 20 bases separated the two germline ends. The CDR3 length is 15 residues. The CDR3 spells CASRRGFVSDGELFF. CDR3 coding DNA: TGTGCCAGCCGGCGGGGATTCGTTTCTGACGGGGAGCTGTTTTTT.

The chain is built from TRBV5-1 and TRBJ2-7; 7 bases map to TRBD2. The V segment lost 5 bases and the J segment 0 bases; nucleotides outside the gene matches: 8. The CDR3 is 15 amino acids. Germline values: CDR1 SGHRS, CDR2 YFSETQ. The DNA of the CDR3 is TGCGCCAGCAGTTCCCCTAGCGGCTCCTCCTACGAGCAGTACTTC. Its protein is CASSSPSGSSYEQYF.

The chain combines TRBV7-2 with TRBJ2-7, with unresolved D. Looked up from germline, CDR1 is SGHTA and CDR2 is FQGNSA. The CDR3 consists of 13 residues. V was shortened by 6 bases and J by 2 bases, with 11 bases between the two germline ends. CDR3 loop: CASSLPQTYEQYF. DNA of the CDR3: TGTGCCAGCAGTTTACCTCAGACCTACGAGCAGTACTTC.

This rearrangement joins TRBV2 to TRBJ2-6; D call uncertain. CDR3 length: 15 residues. The ends were cut back, 4 bases at V and 3 bases at J, with 10 bases in the middle. CDR1 is SNHLY and CDR2 is FYNNEI in the germline V gene. The CDR3 DNA reads TGTGCCAGCAGTGCAGGAACGGTTGGGGCCAACGTCCTGACTTTC. Protein: CASSAGTVGANVLTF.